This T cell receptor beta chain was documented in a study of blood T cell repertoires in COVID-19. Across the whole study: Samples of COVID-19 (acute and convalescent) were obtained from the United States, Italy and Spain. T cells, B-cell-depleted T cells, or PBMCs provided the cDNA or gDNA that served as material.

Original analysis: Nucleated cell number was recorded as an estimate derived from reference gene primer amplification. Repertoires were generated with immunoSEQ multiplex PCR, while TCRdb's copy carries only in-frame clones and drops some. The V and J calls and clone size are taken from that table; D and trimming were inferred from the DNA. The top ten hold roughly 2.6% of the sample, which has around 200,000 clones, approximately 89% seen once. The CDR3 sequence is 12 residues long. V shed 5 bases and J shed 7 bases, with 11 bases lying between them. The chain links TRBV12-3 or TRBV12-4 to TRBJ1-2, with D possibly being TRBD1 (6 bases). The sequence derives from a man between 40 and 49 years old with active or convalescent COVID-19. The specimen sequenced was peripheral blood. The CDR3 protein is CASSLQGPGYTF. The CDR3 coding sequence is TGTGCCAGCAGTCTCCAGGGGCCTGGCTACACCTTC.